These 2 T cell receptor beta chains share one sample of origin, sequenced in a study of T cells in women clearing cervical HPV infection. TCRdb's copy holds only in-frame clones and misses some; the assay was immunoSEQ multiplex PCR. This repertoire includes roughly 31,000 clones. Material: blood buffy coat. Every receptor here comes from a woman between 18 and 75 years old with a cervical HPV16 infection that either progressed to CIN3+ or cleared (not recorded which).

As regards this clone: The DNA ends 3 residues before the CDR3 does, and the rest of the CDR3 is filled in from the germline J gene. The chain has TRBV20-1 and TRBJ1-1; D is unresolved. V lost 0 bases and J lost 4, with 12 bases in between. Germline assignment: CDR1 DFQATT and CDR2 SNEGSKA (reference sequence). The CDR3 runs 14 residues. This CDR3 reads CSARDSRARTEAFF. CDR3 DNA (partial): TGCAGTGCTAGAGATTCGCGGGCGCGCACTGAA.

Comment on this clone: The sequence runs out 3 residues before the end of the CDR3; the remainder is reconstructed from the germline J gene. J is TRBJ1-1 and V is TRBV20-1; TRBD1 is a possible D gene (5 bases). Germline V gene lookup returns CDR1 DFQATT and CDR2 SNEGSKA (reference sequence). The CDR3 extends over 15 amino acids. The V end lost 5 bases, the J end lost 0 bases, and 16 bases lay between the germline ends. The CDR3 reads CSACYRTGMNTEAFF. The part of the CDR3 DNA that was read is TGCAGTGCTTGTTACAGGACGGGAATGAACACTGAA.